These 6 T cell receptor beta chains came from one sample sequenced in a study of T cell repertoires in cytomegalovirus infection. TCRdb passed the reads through MiXCR, listing each CDR3 protein once. Seen here are 150,000 to 200,000 distinct CDR3 sequences, 9.5% observed once, and the top ten hold about 4.6%. Sequencing was carried out using PBMCs. The receptor source for this set is a human donor in good health (CMV status not recorded). Some clones in this sample may be carry-over from other donors' samples.

This clonotype came up many times. The chain couples TRBV7-2 to TRBJ2-3; 10 positions match TRBD2. This CDR3 is built from 15 residues. Germline-derived CDR1 and CDR2 are SGHTA and FQGNSA. With V trimmed by 6 bases and J by 3 bases, 6 bases remained unmatched. The CDR3 protein is CASRLAGLATDTQYF. Here the CDR3 DNA reads TGTGCCAGCAGACTCGCGGGACTAGCGACAGATACGCAGTATTTT.

There are many counts of this clonotype. The chain is built from TRBV9 and TRBJ2-5; 7 nucleotides match TRBD1. The CDR3 sequence is 16 residues long. CDR1 SGDLS and CDR2 YYNGEE come from the germline V gene. The ends lost 0 bases at V and 5 bases at J; junction bases unmatched: 10. The CDR3 loop is CASSVAQGLGAETQYF. The CDR3 DNA is TGTGCCAGCAGCGTAGCACAGGGGTTGGGTGCGGAGACCCAGTACTTC.

V is TRBV7-2 and J is TRBJ2-3; 8 positions match TRBD1. This CDR3 is built from 14 residues. Germline values: CDR1 SGHTA, CDR2 FQGNSA. With 9 bases clipped from V and 6 bases from J, the junction kept 11 bases outside the gene matches. CDR3 bases: TGTGCCAGTCACAATCAGGGGGCCGGGGATACGCAGTATTTT. Residues: CASHNQGAGDTQYF.

This clonotype showed up just a few times. The chain has TRBV9 and TRBJ2-4; D gene uncertain. CDR1 SGDLS and CDR2 YYNGEE come from the germline V gene. There are 13 residues in the CDR3. V gave up 4 bases and J gave up 0 bases, with 5 bases separating them. CDR3 loop: CASSPGAKNIQYF. The CDR3 DNA is TGTGCCAGCAGCCCAGGAGCCAAAAACATTCAGTACTTC.

This clonotype occurred a few times. The rearrangement joins TRBV28 to TRBJ2-2; no definite D call. CDR3 length: 15 amino acids. Trimming left V 6 bases short and J 2 bases short, with 13 bases between. The germline gives CDR1 MDHEN, CDR2 SYDVKM. CDR3 residues: CASSRPDRNTGELFF. The CDR3 nucleotides read TGTGCCAGCAGCCGACCCGATAGAAACACCGGGGAGCTGTTTTTT.

This chain links TRBV6-6 with TRBJ2-1; 11 bases fit TRBD1. The CDR3 has 14 amino acids. Trimming at V came to 6 bases and at J to 6 bases, leaving 4 bases not matched to a gene. Germline V gene sequence: CDR1 MNHNY, CDR2 SVGAGI (reference sequence). The CDR3 DNA sequence: TGTGCCAGCAGATCCGGGACAGGGGGCAATGAGCAGTTCTTC. Its protein is CASRSGTGGNEQFF.